The entry below gives a single T cell receptor beta chain sequence along with its context. At one end the junction does not follow the germline gene, possibly because of a read error. Regions amplified from RNA transcripts were the TCR beta CDR3 regions. Using the HTBI primer set, a first-round RT-PCR was run on the TCR CDR3. TCRdb reanalysed the multiplex PCR reads using MiXCR and keeps one entry per CDR3 protein. The profile shows fewer than 25,000 distinct CDR3 sequences, around 54% of them singletons. This entry belongs to a study of T cells in Graves' hyperthyroidism and ophthalmopathy. The V gene's germline CDR1 is MGHDK and CDR2 SYGVNS. The CDR3 is made up of 16 amino acids. The sample, blood from the first hyperthyroidism diagnosis, precedes any ophthalmopathy symptoms.

The chain carries TRBV25-1 and TRBJ2-5, with unresolved D. The sequence was obtained from a woman aged 35 to 49 with Graves' hyperthyroidism that later progressed to Graves' ophthalmopathy. Material for sequencing was blood. In DNA, the CDR3 is TGTGCCAGCAGTGATCGGACGAGGTCCGCCCAAGGGACCCAGTACTTC. Its translation is CASSDRTRSAQGTQYF.